The sequence of this T cell receptor (beta chain) was determined in a study of blood T cell repertoires in COVID-19. Across the whole study: Sites in the United States, Italy and Spain provided acute and convalescent COVID-19 samples. PBMCs, B-cell-depleted T cells, or T cells were the source of the cDNA or gDNA that made up the material.

CDR1 and CDR2 from the germline V gene are MNHNY and SVGAGI (reference sequence). V shed 6 bases and J shed 5 bases, with 19 bases lying between them. The CDR3 consists of 15 residues. Original analysis: Cell counts per sample came from amplifying reference gene primers. Repertoires were generated with immunoSEQ multiplex PCR, while TCRdb's copy carries only in-frame clones and drops some. For V, J and clone size, that table is used; D and trimming come from the DNA. This sample has 95,000 to 150,000 clones, with 85% to 90% found just once. The sequenced material came from peripheral blood. This receptor was identified in a man between 65 and 80 years old with active or convalescent COVID-19. The V call is TRBV6-6, the J call TRBJ1-1; D remains ambiguous. CDR3 sequence (DNA): TGTGCCAGCAGCCCCCGGGCGGGGTCGGGAACTGAAGCTTTCTTT. Its protein product is CASSPRAGSGTEAFF.